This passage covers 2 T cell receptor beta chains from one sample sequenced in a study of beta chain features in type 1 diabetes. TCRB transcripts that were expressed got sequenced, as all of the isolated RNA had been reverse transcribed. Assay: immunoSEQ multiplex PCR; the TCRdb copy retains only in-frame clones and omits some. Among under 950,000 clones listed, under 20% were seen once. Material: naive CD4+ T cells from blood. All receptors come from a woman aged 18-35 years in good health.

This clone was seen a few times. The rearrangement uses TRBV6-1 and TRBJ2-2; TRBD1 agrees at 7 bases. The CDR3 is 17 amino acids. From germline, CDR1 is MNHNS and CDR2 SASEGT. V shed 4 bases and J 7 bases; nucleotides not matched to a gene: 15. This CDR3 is CASSGRTGRRLGGELFF. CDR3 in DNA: TGTGCCAGCAGTGGGAGGACAGGTCGACGCCTGGGCGGGGAGCTGTTTTTT.

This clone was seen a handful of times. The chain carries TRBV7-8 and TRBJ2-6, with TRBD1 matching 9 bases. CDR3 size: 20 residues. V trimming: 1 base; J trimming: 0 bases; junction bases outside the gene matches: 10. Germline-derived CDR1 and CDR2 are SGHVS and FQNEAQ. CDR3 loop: CASSLEVGTGTYSGANVLTF. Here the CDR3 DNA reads TGTGCCAGCAGCTTAGAGGTCGGGACAGGGACGTACTCTGGGGCCAACGTCCTGACTTTC.